This TCR beta chain was identified in a study of T cells after yellow fever vaccination. The CDR3 has 15 residues. In germline, CDR1 is LGHNA, CDR2 YSLEER. Germline trimming cut 4 bases from V and 10 bases from J; bases unmatched to any gene: 12. This clonotype was counted between two and nine times. Antigen unknown. From the 5' RACE reads, TCRdb called clonotypes with MiXCR, one entry per CDR3 protein. This sample has approximately 600,000 distinct CDR3 sequences, with 10% to 15% found just once. Study-wide findings and caveats: Boosting was followed by the reappearance of most primary-vaccination clones (around 96% CD4, about 89% CD8).

This chain links TRBV4-3 with TRBJ2-4; 8 bases map to TRBD1. The sequencing used PBMCs, collected on the day of the yellow fever booster vaccination. The receptor was derived from a man aged 25 to 40 who received the YFV17D yellow fever vaccine. The CDR3 region has the DNA TGCGCCAGCAGCCCGACCGGGACAGGCGATAAAATTCAGTACTTC. Protein sequence: CASSPTGTGDKIQYF.